Below, one TCR beta chain is given with its context. Additional DNA sequences in this sample encode the identical CDR3. Sequenced by immunoSEQ multiplex PCR; TCRdb stores in-frame clones only, minus some. Of approximately 50,000 clones in the sample, about 85% were seen once. The source of the sample is a study of blood T cell repertoires in COVID-19. About the research overall: PBMCs, B-cell-depleted T cells, or T cells provided the cDNA or gDNA that made up the material.

Looked up from germline, CDR1 is WNHNN and CDR2 is SYGVQD (reference sequence). V was clipped by 0 bases and J by 5 bases, with 7 bases between them. The CDR3 contains 13 residues. The origin of this receptor is a human donor in a cohort sampled during active COVID-19. The chain employs TRBV10-1 and TRBJ1-1; weak D call: TRBD1 (5 bases). Sequencing used peripheral blood. The chain's CDR3 is CASSESGGTEAFF. The CDR3 DNA reads TGCGCCAGCAGTGAGTCGGGGGGGACTGAAGCTTTCTTT.